Here is one T cell receptor beta chain with its context. Its target is not known. Other DNA sequences of this sample code for an identical CDR3. These data are taken from a study of CD8+ T cells in alopecia areata. Following extraction, RNA underwent reverse transcription to cDNA, which served as the sequencing template. Only in-frame clones appear in the TCRdb table, and some are missing; sequencing was by immunoSEQ multiplex PCR. The data contain approximately 140,000 clones, around 87% of them singletons. Treatment described: oral pan-JAK inhibitor, 5-10 mg twice daily. Findings and caveats of the study: Whether baseline CD8+ expansion is linked to response remains uncertain, given a single nonresponder.

The clonotype comes from a human donor with alopecia areata. This sample comprised CD8+ T cells sorted from blood, obtained at week 4, from a patient treated with tofacitinib.

The CDR3: CASSVGGAYNEQFF. CDR3 nucleotide sequence: TGTGCCAGCAGCGTAGGGGGAGCCTACAATGAGCAGTTCTTC. The J gene is TRBJ2-1, the V gene TRBV9; weak D call: TRBD2 (5 bases). With 0 bases removed from V and 2 bases from J, the gap between germline ends came to 6 bases. The CDR3 runs to 14 residues. Germline values: CDR1 SGDLS, CDR2 YYNGEE.